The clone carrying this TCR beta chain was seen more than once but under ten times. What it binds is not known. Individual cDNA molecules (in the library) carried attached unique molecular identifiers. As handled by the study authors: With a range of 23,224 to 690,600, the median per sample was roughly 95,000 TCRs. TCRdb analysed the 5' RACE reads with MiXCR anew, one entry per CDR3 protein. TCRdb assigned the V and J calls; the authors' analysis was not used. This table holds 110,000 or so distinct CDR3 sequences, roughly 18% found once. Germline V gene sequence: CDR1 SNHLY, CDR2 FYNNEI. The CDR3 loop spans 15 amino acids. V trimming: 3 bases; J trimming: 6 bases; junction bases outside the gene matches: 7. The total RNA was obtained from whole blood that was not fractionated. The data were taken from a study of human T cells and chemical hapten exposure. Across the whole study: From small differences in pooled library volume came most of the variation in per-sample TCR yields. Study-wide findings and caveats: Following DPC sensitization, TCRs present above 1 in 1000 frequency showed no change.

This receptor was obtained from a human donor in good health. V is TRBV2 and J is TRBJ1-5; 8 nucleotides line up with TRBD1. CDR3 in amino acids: CASSEDRVSGQPQHF. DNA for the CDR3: TGTGCCAGCAGTGAGGACAGGGTCTCAGGTCAGCCCCAGCATTTT. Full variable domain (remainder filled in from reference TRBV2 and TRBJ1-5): EPEVTQTPSHQVTQMGQEVILRCVPISNHLYFYWYRQILGQKVEFLVSFYNNEISEKSEIFDDQFSVERPDGSNFTLKIRSTKLEDSAMYFCASSEDRVSGQPQHFGDGTRLSIL.